This T cell receptor beta chain is drawn from a study of T cell responses to AZD1222 COVID-19 vaccine. The CDR3 loop spans 15 amino acids. Trimming cost V 5 bases and J 3 bases; bases outside gene matches: 4. Germline CDR1 is SGHTA and CDR2 is FQGNSA. TCRdb keeps only in-frame clones here, not all; method: immunoSEQ multiplex PCR. Here the sample spans 40,000 to 55,000 clones, just over 85% being singletons. Study outcomes and limitations: Repertoires were collected only later (after the peak T cell response had occurred). Unmutated regions of variants are reportedly targeted by nearly half of spike-specific TCRs. Once two AZD1222 doses were given, Spike-specific TCR breadth and depth went up.

This clone was seen more than once but under ten times. Its target is unknown. The clonotype comes from an adult who received the AZD1222 COVID-19 vaccine. The V call is TRBV7-2, the J call TRBJ2-2; 9 bases map to TRBD1. Sequencing was performed on peripheral blood, taken 28 days after the second AZD1222 dose. The CDR3 loop reads CASSPRTGDTGELFF. The CDR3 DNA is TGTGCCAGCAGCCCGAGGACAGGGGACACCGGGGAGCTGTTTTTT.